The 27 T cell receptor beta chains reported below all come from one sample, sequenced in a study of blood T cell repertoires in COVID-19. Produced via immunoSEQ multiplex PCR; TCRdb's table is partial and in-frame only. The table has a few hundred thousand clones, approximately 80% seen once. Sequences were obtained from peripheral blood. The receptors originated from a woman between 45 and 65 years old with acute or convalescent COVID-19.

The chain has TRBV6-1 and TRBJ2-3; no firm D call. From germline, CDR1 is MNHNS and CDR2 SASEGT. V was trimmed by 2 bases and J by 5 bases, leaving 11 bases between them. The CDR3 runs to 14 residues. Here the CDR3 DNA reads TGTGCCAGCAGTGAATCAGGCAGACGAGATACGCAGTATTTT. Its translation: CASSESGRRDTQYF.

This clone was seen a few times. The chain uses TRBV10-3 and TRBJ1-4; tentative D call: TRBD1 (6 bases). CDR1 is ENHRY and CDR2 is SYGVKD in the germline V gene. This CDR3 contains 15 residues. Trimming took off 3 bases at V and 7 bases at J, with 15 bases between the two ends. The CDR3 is CAISDLDRPGEKLFF. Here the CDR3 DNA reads TGTGCCATCAGTGACCTGGACAGACCGGGTGAAAAACTGTTTTTT.

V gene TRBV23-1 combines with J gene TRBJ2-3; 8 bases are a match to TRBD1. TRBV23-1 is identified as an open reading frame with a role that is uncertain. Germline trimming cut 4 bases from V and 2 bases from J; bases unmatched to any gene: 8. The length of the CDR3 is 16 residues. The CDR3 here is CASSLPPTGDTDTQYF. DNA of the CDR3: TGCGCCAGCAGTCTCCCCCCGACAGGGGACACAGATACGCAGTATTTT.

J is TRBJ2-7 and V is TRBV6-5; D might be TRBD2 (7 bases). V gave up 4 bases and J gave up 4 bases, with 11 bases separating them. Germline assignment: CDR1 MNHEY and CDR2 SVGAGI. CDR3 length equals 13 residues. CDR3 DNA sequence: TGTGCCAGCAGTTCCGGGGGGCGATACGAGCAGTACTTC. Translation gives CASSSGGRYEQYF.

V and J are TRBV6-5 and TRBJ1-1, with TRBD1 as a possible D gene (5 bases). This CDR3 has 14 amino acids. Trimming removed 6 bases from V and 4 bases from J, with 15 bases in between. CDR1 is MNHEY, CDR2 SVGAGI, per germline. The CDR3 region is CASRFLGRVTEAFF. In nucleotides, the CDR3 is TGTGCCAGCAGATTTCTGGGGCGCGTCACTGAAGCTTTCTTT.

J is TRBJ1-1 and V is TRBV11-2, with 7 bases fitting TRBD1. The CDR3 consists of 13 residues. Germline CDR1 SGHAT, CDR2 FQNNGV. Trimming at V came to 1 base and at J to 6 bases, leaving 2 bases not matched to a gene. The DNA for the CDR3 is TGTGCCAGCAGCTTAGTAGGGGGCCCTGAAGCTTTCTTT. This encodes CASSLVGGPEAFF.

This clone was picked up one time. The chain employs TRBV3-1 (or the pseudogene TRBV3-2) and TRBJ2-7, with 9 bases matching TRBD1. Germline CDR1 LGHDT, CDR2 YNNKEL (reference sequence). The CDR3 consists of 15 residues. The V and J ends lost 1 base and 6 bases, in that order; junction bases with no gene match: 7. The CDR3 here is CASSQVAGQGLEQYF. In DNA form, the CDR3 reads TGTGCCAGCAGCCAAGTTGCCGGACAGGGGCTCGAGCAGTACTTC.

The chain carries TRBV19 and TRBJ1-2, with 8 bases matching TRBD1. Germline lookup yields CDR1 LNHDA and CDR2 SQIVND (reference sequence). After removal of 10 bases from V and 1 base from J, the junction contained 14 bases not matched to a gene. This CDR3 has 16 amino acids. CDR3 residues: CATRQGNSFFNYGYTF. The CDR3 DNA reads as TGTGCCACCCGACAGGGGAATTCCTTTTTTAACTATGGCTACACCTTC. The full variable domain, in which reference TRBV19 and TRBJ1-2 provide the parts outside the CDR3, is DGGITQSPKYLFRKEGQNVTLSCEQNLNHDAMYWYRQDPGQGLRLIYYSQIVNDFQKGDIAEGYSVSREKKESFPLTVTSAQKNPTAFYLCATRQGNSFFNYGYTFGSGTRLTVV.

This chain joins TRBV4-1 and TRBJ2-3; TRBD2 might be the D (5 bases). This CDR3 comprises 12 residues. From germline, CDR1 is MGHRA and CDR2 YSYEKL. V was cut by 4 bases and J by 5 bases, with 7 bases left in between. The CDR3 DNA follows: TGCGCCAGCAGCCGGACTGAAGATACGCAGTATTTT. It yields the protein CASSRTEDTQYF.

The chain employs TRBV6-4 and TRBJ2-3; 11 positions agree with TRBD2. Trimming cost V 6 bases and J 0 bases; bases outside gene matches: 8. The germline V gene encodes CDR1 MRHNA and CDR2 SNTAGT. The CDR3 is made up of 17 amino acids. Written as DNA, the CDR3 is TGTGCCAGCAGACCGGTAGCGGGAGGGATGAGCACAGATACGCAGTATTTT. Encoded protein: CASRPVAGGMSTDTQYF.

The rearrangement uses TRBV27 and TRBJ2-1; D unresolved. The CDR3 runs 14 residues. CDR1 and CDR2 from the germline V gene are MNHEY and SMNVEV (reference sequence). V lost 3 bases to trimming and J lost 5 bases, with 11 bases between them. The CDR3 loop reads CASSFRQVHNEQFF. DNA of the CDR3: TGTGCCAGCAGTTTCAGGCAGGTCCACAATGAGCAGTTCTTC.

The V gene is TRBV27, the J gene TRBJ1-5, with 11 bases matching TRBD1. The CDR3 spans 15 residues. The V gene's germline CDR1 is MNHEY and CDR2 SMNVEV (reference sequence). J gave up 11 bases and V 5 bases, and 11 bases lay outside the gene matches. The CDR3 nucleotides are TGTGCCAGCAGTCCTACCCCCGGGACAGGGGGAGCCCAGCATTTT. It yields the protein CASSPTPGTGGAQHF.

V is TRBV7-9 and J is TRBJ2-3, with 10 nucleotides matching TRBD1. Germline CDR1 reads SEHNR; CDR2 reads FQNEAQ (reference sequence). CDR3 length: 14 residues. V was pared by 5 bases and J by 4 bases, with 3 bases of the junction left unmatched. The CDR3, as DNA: TGTGCCAGCAGCAGGGGACAGGGGTCAGATACGCAGTATTTT. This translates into CASSRGQGSDTQYF.

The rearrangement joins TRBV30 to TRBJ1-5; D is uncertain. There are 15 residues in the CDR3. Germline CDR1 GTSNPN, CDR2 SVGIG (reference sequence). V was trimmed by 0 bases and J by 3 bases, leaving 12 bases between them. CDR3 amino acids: CAWSVLSGTNQPQHF. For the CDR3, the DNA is TGTGCCTGGAGTGTTTTGTCAGGTACCAATCAGCCCCAGCATTTT.

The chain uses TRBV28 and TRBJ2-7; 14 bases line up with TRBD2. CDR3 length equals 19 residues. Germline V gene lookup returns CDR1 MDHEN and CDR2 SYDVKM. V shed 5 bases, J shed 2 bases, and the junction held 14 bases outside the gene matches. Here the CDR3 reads CASSTPLGLAGGLAYEQYF. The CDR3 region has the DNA TGTGCCAGCAGTACCCCGCTAGGACTAGCGGGAGGACTAGCCTACGAGCAGTACTTC.

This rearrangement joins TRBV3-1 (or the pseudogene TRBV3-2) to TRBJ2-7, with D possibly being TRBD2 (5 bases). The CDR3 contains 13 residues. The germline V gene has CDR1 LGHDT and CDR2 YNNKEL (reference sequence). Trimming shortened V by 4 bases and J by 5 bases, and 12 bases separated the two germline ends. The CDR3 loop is CASSLTEGHEQYF. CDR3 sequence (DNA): TGTGCCAGCAGCCTTACAGAGGGCCACGAGCAGTACTTC.

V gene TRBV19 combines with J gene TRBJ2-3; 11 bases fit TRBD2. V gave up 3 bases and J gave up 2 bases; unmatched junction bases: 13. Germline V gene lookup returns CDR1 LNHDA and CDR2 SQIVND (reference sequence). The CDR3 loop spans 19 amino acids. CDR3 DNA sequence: TGTGCCAGTAGTATCTCCCCTGTCCTAGCGGGGGGTCACACAGATACGCAGTATTTT. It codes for CASSISPVLAGGHTDTQYF.

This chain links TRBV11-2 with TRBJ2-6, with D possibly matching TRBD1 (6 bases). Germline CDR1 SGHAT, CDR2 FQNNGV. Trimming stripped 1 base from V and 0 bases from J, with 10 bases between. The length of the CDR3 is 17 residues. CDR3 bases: TGTGCCAGCAGCTTAGGACCACAGGGCTCTGGGGCCAACGTCCTGACTTTC. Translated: CASSLGPQGSGANVLTF.

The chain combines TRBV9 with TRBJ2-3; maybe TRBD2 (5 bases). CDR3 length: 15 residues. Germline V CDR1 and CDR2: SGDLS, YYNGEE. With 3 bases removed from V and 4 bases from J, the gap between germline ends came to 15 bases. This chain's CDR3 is CASSAGFGKADTQYF. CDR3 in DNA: TGTGCCAGCAGCGCCGGTTTCGGGAAAGCAGATACGCAGTATTTT. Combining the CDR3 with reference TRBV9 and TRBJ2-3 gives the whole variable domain DSGVTQTPKHLITATGQRVTLRCSPRSGDLSVYWYQQSLDQGLQFLIQYYNGEERAKGNILERFSAQQFPDLHSELNLSSLELGDSALYFCASSAGFGKADTQYFGPGTRLTVL.

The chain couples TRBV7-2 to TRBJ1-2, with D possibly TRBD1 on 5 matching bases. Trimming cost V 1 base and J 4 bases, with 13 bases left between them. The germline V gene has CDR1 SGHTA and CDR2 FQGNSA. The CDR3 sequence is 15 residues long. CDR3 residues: CASSLEGALAYGYTF. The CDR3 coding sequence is TGTGCCAGCAGCTTAGAAGGGGCTTTGGCCTATGGCTACACCTTC.

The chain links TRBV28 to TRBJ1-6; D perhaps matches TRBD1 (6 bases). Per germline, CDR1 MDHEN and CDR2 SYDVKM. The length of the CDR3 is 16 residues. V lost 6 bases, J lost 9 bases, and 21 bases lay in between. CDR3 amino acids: CASRPPFTGLVSPLHF. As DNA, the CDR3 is TGTGCCAGCAGACCTCCTTTCACAGGGTTAGTTTCACCCCTCCACTTT.

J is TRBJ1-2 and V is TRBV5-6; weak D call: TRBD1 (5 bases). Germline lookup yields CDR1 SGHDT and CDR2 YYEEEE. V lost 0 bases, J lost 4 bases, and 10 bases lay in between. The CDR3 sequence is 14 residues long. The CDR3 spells CASSLGTYLYGYTF. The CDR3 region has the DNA TGTGCCAGCAGCTTGGGGACATACCTCTATGGCTACACCTTC.

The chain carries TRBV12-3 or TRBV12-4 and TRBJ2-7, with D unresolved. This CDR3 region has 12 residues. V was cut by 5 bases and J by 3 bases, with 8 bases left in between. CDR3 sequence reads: CASSTAGYEQYF. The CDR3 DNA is TGTGCCAGCAGTACTGCCGGCTACGAGCAGTACTTC.

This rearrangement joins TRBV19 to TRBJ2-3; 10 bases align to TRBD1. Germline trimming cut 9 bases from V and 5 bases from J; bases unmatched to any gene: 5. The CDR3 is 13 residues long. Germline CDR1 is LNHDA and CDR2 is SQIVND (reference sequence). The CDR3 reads CASRDRGEDTQYF. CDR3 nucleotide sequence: TGTGCCAGCCGGGACAGGGGAGAAGATACGCAGTATTTT.

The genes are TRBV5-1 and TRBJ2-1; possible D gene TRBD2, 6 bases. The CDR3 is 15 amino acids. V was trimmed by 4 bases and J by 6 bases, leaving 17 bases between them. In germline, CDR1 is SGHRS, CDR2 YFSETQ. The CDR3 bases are TGCGCCAGCAGCGCAGGTAACCGGGAGCCCAATGAGCAGTTCTTC. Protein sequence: CASSAGNREPNEQFF. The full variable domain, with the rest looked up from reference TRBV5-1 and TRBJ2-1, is KAGVTQTPRYLIKTRGQQVTLSCSPISGHRSVSWYQQTPGQGLQFLFEYFSETQRNKGNFPGRFSGRQFSNSRSEMNVSTLELGDSALYLCASSAGNREPNEQFFGPGTRLTVL.

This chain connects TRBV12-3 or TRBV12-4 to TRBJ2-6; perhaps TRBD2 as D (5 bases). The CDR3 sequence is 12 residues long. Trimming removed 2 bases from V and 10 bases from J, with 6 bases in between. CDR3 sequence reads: CASSLPGNVLTF. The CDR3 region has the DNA TGTGCCAGCAGTTTACCGGGGAACGTCCTGACTTTC.

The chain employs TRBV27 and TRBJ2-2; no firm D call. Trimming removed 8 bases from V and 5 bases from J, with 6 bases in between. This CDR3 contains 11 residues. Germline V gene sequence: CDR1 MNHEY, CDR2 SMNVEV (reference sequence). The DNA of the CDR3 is TGTGCCAGCTCGCGAACCGGGGAGCTGTTTTTT. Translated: CASSRTGELFF.